One T cell receptor beta chain is described in this entry. The target antigen is unknown. This CDR3 is built from 15 residues. Trimming cost V 2 bases and J 7 bases; bases outside gene matches: 9. Per germline, CDR1 SQVTM and CDR2 ANQGSEA. Using RNA transcripts, the TCR beta CDR3 regions were amplified. First-round RT-PCR employed HTBI primers, with a second-round multiplex PCR after it. MiXCR was run by TCRdb on the multiplex PCR reads, yielding one entry per CDR3 protein. There are 450,000 to 600,000 distinct CDR3 sequences in the sample; 39% occur only once, and less than 4.5% lies in the top ten. Enrolled hyperthyroidism patients had a new diagnosis, a duration under 2 months, and an age of 18 to 65. Excluded: other autoimmune disease, uncontrolled infection, pregnancy or lactation. The diagnostic workup employed clinical symptoms, serum thyroxine, TRAb, thyroid ultrasound and orbital computed tomography.

The source of the sample is a study of Graves' ophthalmopathy and Graves' hyperthyroidism. Findings and limits, study-wide: Most expanded thyroid clonotypes above 0.001 frequency also appeared in blood.

The sample comprised peripheral blood or thyroid tissue (not recorded which). V is TRBV29-1 and J is TRBJ2-7, with 12 bases lining up with TRBD1. The TCR was taken from an adult man with Graves' hyperthyroidism. This CDR3 is CSVERDRGLGGEQYF. The CDR3 DNA reads as TGCAGCGTTGAAAGGGACAGGGGGCTGGGCGGGGAGCAGTACTTC.